Listed below are T cell receptor beta chains from one sample, sequenced in a study of Ad26.COV2.S vaccination and SARS-CoV-2 variants. Clones were read by immunoSEQ multiplex PCR, and TCRdb kept only the in-frame ones, dropping some. The table shows 450,000 to 550,000 clones, with roughly nine tenths occurring only once. The material sequenced was peripheral blood, taken in a trial of Ad26.COV2.S vaccine versus placebo. The receptors were gathered from a person aged 18-65 years who received the Ad26.COV2.S COVID-19 vaccine or a placebo. Both conserved end residues are part of each CDR3. The D gene is left open where the match is weak.

TRBJ2-1	.	TRBV6-6	13	CASSYDGYNEQFF
TRBJ2-1	.	TRBV29-1	12	CSVEASYNEQFF
TRBJ2-6	.	TRBV4-3	15	CASSPGGTGANVLTF
TRBJ2-6	.	TRBV27	15	CASSLGTGGANVLTF
TRBJ2-1	TRBD2	TRBV5-1	17	CASSLGLAGDGHNEQFF
TRBJ1-2	TRBD1	TRBV19	13	CAISDRADYGYTF
TRBJ2-7	.	TRBV5-5	12	CASSFLPHEQYF
TRBJ2-5	.	TRBV21-1	15	CASSKGTEGSETQYF
TRBJ2-7	TRBD1	TRBV9	15	CASSVGTGRIYEQYF
TRBJ1-1	.	TRBV19	13	CASNEGLNTEAFF
TRBJ2-5	.	TRBV14	14	CASSQVVFRGTQYF
TRBJ2-1	.	TRBV9	17	CASSVGPGAQSYNEQFF
TRBJ2-7	TRBD1	TRBV6-6	15	CASSYPPGQTYEQYF
TRBJ2-3	.	TRBV7-9	14	CASSTRTDPDTQYF
TRBJ2-7	.	TRBV10-2	15	CASSEWGLGSYEQYF
TRBJ2-1	TRBD1	TRBV5-1	17	CASSLIPGQGIYNEQFF
TRBJ2-1	.	TRBV6-6	14	CASRKAGKGSEQFF
TRBJ1-5	.	TRBV2	14	CASSEAGWGQPQHF
TRBJ2-3	TRBD2	TRBV5-1	18	CASSFGLAGGLGTDTQYF
TRBJ1-2	.	TRBV7-2	14	CASSLMGGSNGYTF
TRBJ2-5	.	TRBV29-1	12	CSAMDGSKTQYF
TRBJ2-5	.	TRBV3-1/TRBV3-2	17	CASSRGRPGVAAETQYF
TRBJ2-3	TRBD2	TRBV4-3	17	CASSQGSGLMGGDTQYF
TRBJ2-1	.	TRBV11-2	14	CASSLDGLYNEQFF
TRBJ1-5	TRBD1	TRBV19	15	CASSIDHRGEQPQHF
TRBJ2-1	.	TRBV27	15	CASSIRGLVNNEQFF
TRBJ1-1	.	TRBV18	14	CASSPTWGDTEAFF
TRBJ2-5	TRBD2	TRBV28	15	CASSFGRGWEETQYF
TRBJ2-3	TRBD1	TRBV28	15	CASSLYRGGTDTQYF
TRBJ2-1	TRBD2	TRBV12-3/TRBV12-4	11	CASRGGLAQFF
TRBJ2-4	TRBD1	TRBV7-2	13	CASSLSRGHIQYF
TRBJ2-2	.	TRBV2	13	CASSEVAVGELFF
TRBJ2-5	TRBD2	TRBV5-1	16	CASSYLLAGDEETQYF
TRBJ1-2	.	TRBV11-2	15	CASSLVGGWNYGYTF
TRBJ1-4	.	TRBV28	13	CASSVLGNEKLFF
TRBJ2-2	.	TRBV4-3	16	CASSQDSAGKAGELFF
TRBJ2-5	TRBD2	TRBV13	18	CASSLEASGLAAQETQYF
TRBJ2-7	.	TRBV2	14	CASSYDREVYEQYF
TRBJ1-4	.	TRBV19	12	CASREEDEKLFF
TRBJ1-2	.	TRBV29-1	14	CSVVGSPGRYGYTF
TRBJ1-1	.	TRBV11-2	12	CASSTGHAEAFF
TRBJ2-4	TRBD2	TRBV15	14	CATRFRGVSGIQYF
TRBJ2-5	.	TRBV7-6	15	CASSKRSGFVETQYF
TRBJ1-5	.	TRBV18	15	CASSLTTVRNQPQHF
TRBJ1-4	.	TRBV9	22	CARPLLDCLPPVDGLANEKLFF
TRBJ1-1	.	TRBV6-6	13	CASSYMGVTEAFF
TRBJ1-4	.	TRBV6-5	16	CASSYSMGAANEKLFF
TRBJ2-3	.	TRBV10-3	16	CAINQGGRGERDTQYF
TRBJ1-2	.	TRBV7-3	13	CASSLTGAAGYTF
TRBJ1-5	.	TRBV6-6	13	CASRSGIIVPQHF
TRBJ1-1	.	TRBV7-2	15	CASSSRGMGRTEAFF
TRBJ1-3	TRBD1	TRBV18	16	CASSPSGQSSGNTIYF
TRBJ2-1	TRBD2	TRBV7-3	22	CASSSPTRTSGSGTGSYNEQFF
TRBJ1-1	.	TRBV21-1	14	CASSERQGHTEAFF
TRBJ2-2	TRBD2	TRBV6-5	14	CASPGLQNTGELFF
TRBJ2-5	.	TRBV7-8	16	CASSFRRDRPQETQYF
TRBJ1-2	.	TRBV11-2	16	CASSSDRSGLGYGYTF
TRBJ1-4	.	TRBV18	15	CASSPPFRGGEKLFF
TRBJ2-5	TRBD2	TRBV9	15	CASSLVAGGRETQYF
TRBJ1-2	TRBD1	TRBV4-2	18	CASSQDEAGGMSNYGYTF